These 24 T cell receptor beta chains came from one sample sequenced in a study of blood T cell repertoires in COVID-19. TCRdb's copy holds only in-frame clones and misses some; the assay was immunoSEQ multiplex PCR. Of about 240,000 clones in the sample, about four fifths were seen once. Sequenced: peripheral blood. Source of these receptors: a woman older than 75 with COVID-19, enrolled during active disease.

The gene calls are TRBV6-1 and TRBJ2-1; possibly TRBD2 for D (5 bases). Trimming removed 5 bases from V and 5 bases from J, with 16 bases in between. Germline CDR1 reads MNHNS; CDR2 reads SASEGT. The CDR3 contains 15 residues. CDR3: CASSLSRTSNNEQFF. CDR3 coding DNA: TGTGCCAGCAGTCTTTCTCGGACTTCTAACAATGAGCAGTTCTTC.

CDR3 in amino acids: CASSWRVQPQHF. DNA of the CDR3: TGTGCCAGCAGCTGGAGGGTTCAGCCCCAGCATTTT. The rearrangement links TRBV2 to TRBJ1-5; D ambiguous. V lost 6 bases to trimming and J lost 6 bases, with 9 bases between them. There are 12 residues in the CDR3. Looked up from germline, CDR1 is SNHLY and CDR2 is FYNNEI.

The chain recombines TRBV15 with TRBJ1-1; the D gene is possibly TRBD1 (6 bases). V was pared by 4 bases and J by 4 bases, with 7 bases between. Germline CDR1 LNHNV, CDR2 YYDKDF (reference sequence). The CDR3 is 12 residues long. The CDR3: CATSKQGTEAFF. Written as DNA, the CDR3 is TGTGCCACCAGCAAACAGGGCACTGAAGCTTTCTTT. Combining the CDR3 with reference TRBV15 and TRBJ1-1 gives the whole variable domain DAMVIQNPRYQVTQFGKPVTLSCSQTLNHNVMYWYQQKSSQAPKLLFHYYDKDFNNEADTPDNFQSRRPNTSFCFLDIRSPGLGDTAMYLCATSKQGTEAFFGQGTRLTVV.

The J gene is TRBJ1-1, the V gene TRBV19; D uncertain. The CDR3 is 12 residues long. Germline-derived CDR1 and CDR2 are LNHDA and SQIVND (reference sequence). Trimming took 7 bases from V and 1 from J, leaving 7 bases between them. This CDR3 reads CASTEGNTEAFF. For the CDR3, the DNA is TGTGCCAGTACGGAGGGGAACACTGAAGCTTTCTTT. Full variable domain (remainder filled in from reference TRBV19 and TRBJ1-1): DGGITQSPKYLFRKEGQNVTLSCEQNLNHDAMYWYRQDPGQGLRLIYYSQIVNDFQKGDIAEGYSVSREKKESFPLTVTSAQKNPTAFYLCASTEGNTEAFFGQGTRLTVV.

The CDR3 DNA reads TGTGCCAGCAGCTTAAGGGGGACAGTTGAAGCTTTCTTT. Encoded protein: CASSLRGTVEAFF. The chain employs TRBV7-3 and TRBJ1-1; 7 positions agree with TRBD1. Losses at the gene ends were 1 base for V and 7 bases for J; bases not matched to a gene: 3. CDR1 is SGHTA and CDR2 is FQGTGA in the germline V gene. The CDR3 is made up of 13 amino acids.

The rearrangement joins TRBV7-2 to TRBJ1-1, with a weak D call TRBD1 (5 bases). CDR3 size: 13 residues. Looked up from germline, CDR1 is SGHTA and CDR2 is FQGNSA. Trimming removed 4 bases at V and 8 bases at J, with 14 bases between. CDR3 in DNA: TGTGCCAGCAGCTCCGGGGGACGGGGGGAAGCTTTCTTT. Its translation: CASSSGGRGEAFF.

This chain links TRBV30 with TRBJ1-5; 8 bases are a match to TRBD1. With 3 bases clipped from V and 4 bases from J, the junction kept 11 bases outside the gene matches. Germline V gene sequence: CDR1 GTSNPN, CDR2 SVGIG (reference sequence). CDR3 length: 16 amino acids. Written as DNA, the CDR3 is TGTGCCTGGAGGCCAGGGGGCGCCTTCGGAAATCAGCCCCAGCATTTT. This encodes CAWRPGGAFGNQPQHF. Full variable domain (outside the CDR3, taken from reference TRBV30 and TRBJ1-5): SQTIHQWPATLVQPVGSPLSLECTVEGTSNPNLYWYRQAAGRGLQLLFYSVGIGQISSEVPQNLSASRPQDRQFILSSKKLLLSDSGFYLCAWRPGGAFGNQPQHFGDGTRLSIL.

The chain links TRBV6-6 to TRBJ1-5; D is ambiguous. V lost 6 bases, J lost 6 bases, and 9 bases lay in between. CDR3 length: 12 residues. CDR1 and CDR2 (germline): MNHNY, SVGAGI (reference sequence). CDR3 loop: CASSPSSQPQHF. The CDR3 DNA is TGTGCCAGCAGCCCTTCGAGTCAGCCCCAGCATTTT.

This clone occurred a few times. The J gene is TRBJ1-6, the V gene TRBV2; weak D call: TRBD1 (6 bases). Germline CDR1 SNHLY, CDR2 FYNNEI. Between the trimmed V and J ends, which lost 4 bases and 6 bases, there was a span of 16 bases. The CDR3 consists of 16 residues. The CDR3 bases are TGTGCCAGCAGTGGAGGCGACAGGATAGGTAATTCACCCCTCCACTTT. This gives the protein CASSGGDRIGNSPLHF.

The V call is TRBV10-3, the J call TRBJ2-5; a possible D gene is TRBD1 (5 bases). V lost 6 bases and J 5 bases, leaving 10 bases between the germline ends. This CDR3 comprises 12 residues. Germline V gene lookup returns CDR1 ENHRY and CDR2 SYGVKD. Here the CDR3 reads CAIRGSGETQYF. The CDR3 region has the DNA TGTGCCATCAGAGGGTCAGGGGAGACCCAGTACTTC.

J is TRBJ1-1 and V is TRBV6-6, with D tentatively TRBD1 (5 bases). This CDR3 contains 14 residues. Per germline, CDR1 MNHNY and CDR2 SVGAGI (reference sequence). Between the trimmed V and J ends, which lost 5 bases and 6 bases, there was a span of 16 bases. In DNA, the CDR3 is TGTGCCAGCAGTGACACGGGGGGGTCAGCTGAAGCTTTCTTT. Translation: CASSDTGGSAEAFF.

Here the CDR3 reads CASSLGQGHTEAFF. The CDR3 coding sequence is TGTGCCAGCAGCTTGGGACAGGGTCACACTGAAGCTTTCTTT. The chain combines TRBV5-5 with TRBJ1-1; 7 nucleotides match TRBD1. The CDR3 spans 14 residues. V was clipped by 0 bases and J by 3 bases; unmatched bases: 2. Germline assignment: CDR1 SGHKS and CDR2 YYEKEE (reference sequence).

The CDR3 protein is CASSSSGFTDTQYF. The CDR3 region has the DNA TGTGCCAGCAGCTCTAGCGGTTTCACAGATACGCAGTATTTT. This chain links TRBV2 with TRBJ2-3; 7 nucleotides agree with TRBD2. Germline CDR1 and CDR2: SNHLY and FYNNEI. Trimming removed 6 bases from V and 2 bases from J; junction bases left unmatched: 5. The CDR3 runs 14 residues. Filled out from reference TRBV2 and TRBJ2-3, the complete variable domain reads EPEVTQTPSHQVTQMGQEVILRCVPISNHLYFYWYRQILGQKVEFLVSFYNNEISEKSEIFDDQFSVERPDGSNFTLKIRSTKLEDSAMYFCASSSSGFTDTQYFGPGTRLTVL.

The chain employs TRBV7-2 and TRBJ1-2, with TRBD1 matching over 9 bases. Trimming cost V 5 bases and J 5 bases; bases outside gene matches: 3. CDR1 and CDR2 (germline): SGHTA, FQGNSA. The CDR3 runs to 13 residues. The CDR3 DNA reads as TGTGCCAGCAGCCTGGGACAGGGATATGGCTACACCTTC. Protein: CASSLGQGYGYTF.

This chain joins TRBV6-5 and TRBJ1-1, with D perhaps matching TRBD1 (6 bases). The CDR3 totals 13 residues. The V and J ends lost 6 bases and 4 bases respectively, with 12 bases between them. Germline V gives CDR1 MNHEY, CDR2 SVGAGI. The CDR3: CASSIDRRTEAFF. In nucleotides, the CDR3 is TGTGCCAGCAGCATCGACAGGCGCACTGAAGCTTTCTTT.

V gene TRBV6-5 combines with J gene TRBJ1-2, with D unresolved. V was clipped by 7 bases and J by 0 bases, with 9 bases between them. Looked up from germline, CDR1 is MNHEY and CDR2 is SVGAGI. The CDR3 runs to 13 residues. In nucleotides, the CDR3 is TGTGCCAGCACCCTCTACGCTAACTATGGCTACACCTTC. It is translated as CASTLYANYGYTF.

The rearrangement joins TRBV28 to TRBJ2-5; 15 nucleotides line up with TRBD2. This CDR3 region has 16 residues. Trimming at V came to 5 bases and at J to 2 bases, leaving 3 bases not matched to a gene. CDR1 and CDR2 (germline): MDHEN, SYDVKM. The CDR3 here is CASSPGLAGGQETQYF. The CDR3 bases are TGTGCCAGCAGTCCTGGACTAGCGGGAGGGCAAGAGACCCAGTACTTC.

The V gene is TRBV19, the J gene TRBJ1-2; 8 nucleotides match TRBD1. The V gene end was trimmed by 9 bases and the J gene end by 7 bases; junction bases not matched to a gene: 7. This CDR3 spans 12 amino acids. Germline CDR1 is LNHDA and CDR2 is SQIVND (reference sequence). The CDR3 sequence: CASRTGKTGYTF. The DNA for the CDR3 is TGTGCCAGCCGGACAGGGAAAACTGGCTACACCTTC.

The chain combines TRBV28 with TRBJ2-5, with 11 nucleotides matching TRBD2. The germline CDR1 and CDR2 sequences are MDHEN and SYDVKM. V dropped 3 bases and J dropped 5; count of bases not matched to a gene: 5. The CDR3 contains 15 residues. CDR3 DNA sequence: TGTGCCAGCAGTTTTAAACTAGCGGGAGTCGAGACCCAGTACTTC. It is translated as CASSFKLAGVETQYF.

This sequence joins TRBV20-1 and TRBJ1-2; tentatively, D is TRBD1 (5 bases). The CDR3 loop spans 11 amino acids. Trimming removed 7 bases from V and 1 base from J, with 7 bases in between. The germline V gene has CDR1 DFQATT and CDR2 SNEGSKA (reference sequence). CDR3 in DNA: TGCAGTGTGGGGCGTAACTATGGCTACACCTTC. This encodes CSVGRNYGYTF.

This sequence joins TRBV30 and TRBJ1-1; TRBD1 might be the D (6 bases). The CDR3 runs to 15 residues. CDR1 and CDR2 from the germline V gene are GTSNPN and SVGIG (reference sequence). Trimming left V 4 bases short and J 4 bases short, with 19 bases between. This CDR3 is CAWMWRGARGTEAFF. The CDR3 nucleotides are TGTGCCTGGATGTGGCGGGGGGCAAGGGGCACTGAAGCTTTCTTT.

This clone is a singleton in its sample. The identical CDR3 is also encoded by other nucleotide sequences in the sample. DNA of the CDR3: TGTGCCAGCAGTTTAAGGGGGGGAGATACGCAGTATTTT. Protein: CASSLRGGDTQYF. The chain links TRBV12-3 or TRBV12-4 to TRBJ2-3, with D possibly being TRBD2 (7 bases). This CDR3 has 13 residues. The germline V and J ends were trimmed by 2 bases and 5 bases, with 8 bases remaining between them.

V and J are TRBV10-2 and TRBJ1-2, with D unclear. The CDR3 is 11 residues long. Germline CDR1 WSHSY, CDR2 SAAADI. Trimming removed 5 bases from V and 5 bases from J, with 6 bases in between. This chain's CDR3 is CASSPGYGYTF. CDR3 coding DNA: TGCGCCAGCAGTCCGGGGTATGGCTACACCTTC.

The chain carries TRBV30 and TRBJ2-1, with 13 bases that match TRBD2. V lost 7 bases and J lost 7; bases outside the gene matches: 13. Looked up from germline, CDR1 is GTSNPN and CDR2 is SVGIG (reference sequence). The CDR3 runs 16 residues. The CDR3 DNA reads TGTGCCTCCCGGGCCCCGGGACTAGCGGGATTAAATGAGCAGTTCTTC. Translation gives CASRAPGLAGLNEQFF.